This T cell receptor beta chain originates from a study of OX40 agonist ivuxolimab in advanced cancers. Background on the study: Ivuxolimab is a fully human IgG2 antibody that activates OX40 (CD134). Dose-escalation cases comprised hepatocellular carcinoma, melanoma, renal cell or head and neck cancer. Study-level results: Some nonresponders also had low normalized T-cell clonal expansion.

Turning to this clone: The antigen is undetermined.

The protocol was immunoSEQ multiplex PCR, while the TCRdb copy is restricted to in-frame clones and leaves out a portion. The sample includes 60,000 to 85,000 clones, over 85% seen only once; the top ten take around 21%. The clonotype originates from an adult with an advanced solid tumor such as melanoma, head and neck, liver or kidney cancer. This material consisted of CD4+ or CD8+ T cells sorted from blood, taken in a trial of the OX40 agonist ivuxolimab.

Here the CDR3 reads CATRKGPGQGAFYGYTF. As DNA, the CDR3 is TGTGCCACCAGAAAAGGACCGGGACAGGGGGCGTTCTATGGCTACACCTTC. The chain joins TRBV15 to TRBJ1-2, with 12 positions matching TRBD1. Germline CDR1 and CDR2: LNHNV and YYDKDF (reference sequence). CDR3 length: 17 amino acids. The ends lost 6 bases at V and 4 bases at J; junction bases unmatched: 12. The variable domain in full, with the rest retrieved from reference TRBV15 and TRBJ1-2, is DAMVIQNPRYQVTQFGKPVTLSCSQTLNHNVMYWYQQKSSQAPKLLFHYYDKDFNNEADTPDNFQSRRPNTSFCFLDIRSPGLGDTAMYLCATRKGPGQGAFYGYTFGSGTRLTVV.